The T cell receptor beta chain under discussion was sequenced for a study of blood T cell repertoires in COVID-19. At the level of the study: COVID-19 samples from acute and convalescent phases originated in the United States, Italy and Spain. From T cells, B-cell-depleted T cells, or PBMCs came the material, which was cDNA or gDNA.

As processed by the authors: By means of reference gene primer amplification, nucleated cell counts were estimated. Generated by immunoSEQ multiplex PCR, the TCRdb table keeps only in-frame clones and is missing some. V, J and clone size derive from that table, while D and trimming were established from the DNA sequence. The sample contains some 150,000 clones, approximately 90% of which appear only once. The CDR3 is 16 amino acids. Trimming took 5 bases from V and 1 from J; bases not matched to a gene: 7. Germline CDR1 SGHVS, CDR2 FNYEAQ. Sequenced input: peripheral blood. The receptor comes from a man aged 55-75 years with active or convalescent COVID-19. The chain links TRBV7-6 to TRBJ2-2; 7 bases align to TRBD1. The CDR3 region has the DNA TGTGCCAGCAGCCCTCGACAGGGTTTGAACACCGGGGAGCTGTTTTTT. It encodes CASSPRQGLNTGELFF.